What follows describes a single TCR beta chain. This clonotype has a count of ten or more. Its antigen is unknown. The junction departs from germline at one end; a sequencing error may be responsible. This entry belongs to a study of identical twins (dated by TCRdb to about 2016). Study-level background: The study deep-sequenced TCR alpha and beta repertoires from monozygotic twins, unrelated adults of various ages and cord blood to test whether fetal clonotypes persist. Replicate twin experiments were performed at different times using different library preparation protocols to rule out contamination. General study outcomes and caveats: Compared with coincidental sharing between unrelated individuals, out-of-frame TCR alpha sequences shared between twins had an excess of sequences with low generation probability. Abundant cord blood beta clonotypes had fewer insertions, young adult naive repertoires showed a similar but weaker trend, and memory repertoires showed no such trend. In monozygotic twins, out-of-frame TCR alpha sharing was systematically underestimated by recombination models, although the models agreed with sharing between unrelated individuals. Conclusions relied on cross-sectional statistical analysis, since the same donors could not be followed over many years. In beta out-of-frame sequences, excess twin sharing was weaker, because having fewer shared sequences lowered the signal-to-noise ratio. Invariant T cells such as MAIT and iNKT could partly confound zero-insertion analyses, though diverse VJ usage argued against this for most clonotypes.

Library construction relied on 5' RACE. Sequenced using an Illumina HiSeq 2000. Template switching introduced a universal primer binding site; the final cDNA contained a unique molecular identifier, enabling accurate counting of TCR cDNA molecules. Specific primers in the conserved constant-segment region were used to synthesize first-strand cDNA for the TCR alpha and beta chains. To control for contamination, every cDNA library carried two barcodes: a SMART-Mk sample barcode plus Illumina barcodes. TruSeq adapter sequences, together with Illumina sample barcodes, were added in two successive PCR steps. TCR alpha and beta cDNA libraries were sequenced on the Illumina HiSeq platform with custom primers. The authors' pipeline ran thus. Unique molecular identifiers were extracted from raw reads with MiGEC, and CDR3 positions were determined with MiXCR. For each individual, recombination models were inferred using an EM algorithm with the repgenHMM and IGoR tools. Shared clonotype analysis was performed with the tcR package in R, normalizing sharing by the product of cloneset sizes. To study raw recombination without the effects of thymic and clonal selection, out-of-frame nonproductive sequences were analyzed. TCRdb ran its own pipeline on the public reads, namely fastp trimming at Q25 and MiXCR clone calling, and kept in-frame beta chains. Duplicate CDR3 protein sequences are folded into a single record with the most common DNA and genes. These V and J calls rely on TCRdb rather than the paper's analysis. Here the sample has 1,800,000 or so distinct CDR3 sequences; more than 30% occur a single time. Clones ranked in the top ten supply about 0.3% of the sample.

The CDR3 goes from the cysteine to the phenylalanine over 15 residues. The read is trimmed to its CDR3 DNA, 45 bases read in frame from base 1. Looking up the germline V gene yields CDR1 SGHRS and CDR2 YFSETQ. Every donor was a healthy Caucasian. The V gene is TRBV5-1 and the J gene is TRBJ2-1; 14 middle bases align to TRBD2. The sequencing input was cord blood. The receptor was derived from a newborn girl in good health. CDR3 sequence: CASSPGLAGVNEQFF. The sequence in DNA is TGTGCCAGCAGTCCGGGACTAGCGGGAGTCAATGAGCAGTTCTTC.